This T cell receptor (beta chain) emerged from a study of blood T cell repertoires in COVID-19 (dated by TCRdb to 2020 to 2021). Study-wide context: Samples from collaborators originated in the United States, Italy and Spain and spanned both the acute and convalescent phases of COVID-19. The material from the prospective study consisted of cDNA or gDNA derived from T cells, B-cell-depleted T cells, or PBMCs. The dataset comprised deeply sampled blood TCRbeta repertoires from subjects exposed to, actively infected with, or recovered from COVID-19. The repertoires were released in a freely available public database intended as a resource for research on the immune response to SARS-CoV-2. The samples were drawn from the first 160 participants of the ongoing ImmuneRACE study and from some 1,300 subjects provided by 6 global collaborators. A de-identified subject ID, COVID-19 status, age in years and sex were almost always included in the sample metadata. Where available, HLA class I and class II types were taken from metadata supplied by the sample provider and were not determined by assay-based typing.

The germline V gene provides CDR1 LGHNA and CDR2 YSLEER. Spanning cysteine to phenylalanine, the CDR3 consists of 15 amino acids. Only the CDR3 DNA stays, 45 bases, in frame from base 1. V trim: 1 base; J trim: 6 bases; unmatched bases: 7. What the work shows at the level of the full study, not this receptor alone: The quantity of clinical and demographic metadata differed by source and by participant and was supplied without curation.

In the case of this clone: Its antigen is not yet known. No per-base quality is available; no much larger clone lies one base away.

Each collaborating institution followed its own protocols to collect whole blood in K2EDTA tubes. For TCRbeta analysis, collaborator samples were shipped as frozen whole blood, as isolated PBMCs, or as DNA extracted from either sample type. TCRbeta CDR3 regions were amplified from genomic DNA using the immunoSEQ Assay, a bias-controlled multiplex PCR. In the authors' own workflow: Within the assay, amplification of reference gene primers was used to estimate how many nucleated cells each sample contained. To quantify the absolute abundance of each unique TCRbeta CDR3 rearrangement, sequence reads were collapsed and filtered. For each sample, productive Simpson clonality was calculated by taking the square root of Simpson's diversity index across productive rearrangements. TCRdb holds this immuneACCESS table with in-frame rearrangements only. Some clones are missing; in checked studies, unresolved V genes explain under half, and the rest has no known cause. V, J and clone size are those of that table, while D and trimming were read from the DNA. Recorded for this sample are 90,000 or so clones; around 90% of them occurred a single time. Jointly, the top ten make up roughly 4.5% of the sample.

This TCR derives from a woman aged 80 or over with active or convalescent COVID-19. Rearrangement joined TRBV4-3 to TRBJ2-7; the central 9 bases match TRBD2. Sequencing was done on a sample of peripheral blood. The DNA is TGCGCCAGCAGCCAAGGGGTTAGCGGGAGTGGCGAGCAGTACTTC. Translation gives CASSQGVSGSGEQYF.